This TCR beta chain comes out of a study of T cell responses to AZD1222 COVID-19 vaccine. About the study: Pooling covered second doses at about 4 or about 12 weeks.

Germline V gene sequence: CDR1 LNHDA, CDR2 SQIVND (reference sequence). The CDR3 extends over 13 amino acids. V shed 7 bases and J shed 1 base, with 10 bases lying between them. This clone appeared once. Its antigen is not known. Study-level points and caveats: Spike-spanning, vaccine-associated CD4 TCRs were dominant at 160-218 and 743-854. Variant regions that are unmutated are reportedly the target of nearly half of spike-specific TCRs. Possibly, clonal diversity was underestimated; donors were largely white British and included more females.

Produced via immunoSEQ multiplex PCR; TCRdb's table is partial and in-frame only. The sample yields 150,000 or so clones, roughly 92% seen once. V gene TRBV19 combines with J gene TRBJ1-1, with D uncertain. Sequenced here: peripheral blood, sampled on day 0 of AZD1222 vaccination. This TCR came from an adult in good health. The CDR3 loop is CASTTVKNTEAFF. CDR3 nucleotides: TGTGCCAGTACCACAGTTAAGAACACTGAAGCTTTCTTT.